This TCR beta chain was profiled in a study of blood T cell repertoires in COVID-19. Study-level information: T cells, B-cell-depleted T cells, or PBMCs supplied cDNA or gDNA.

CDR3 length equals 12 residues. CDR1 is MRHNA, CDR2 SNTAGT, per germline. The ends were cut back, 2 bases at V and 5 bases at J, with 6 bases in the middle. TCRdb's copy holds only in-frame clones and misses some; the assay was immunoSEQ multiplex PCR. Among roughly 430,000 clones listed, over 75% were seen once. Grouping used clinical history reported by participants in a survey and questionnaire. The sequenced sample was PBMCs or T cells enriched from blood (not recorded which). The V and J genes are TRBV6-4 and TRBJ1-1; D unresolved. The source is a woman between 35 and 50 years old with acute COVID-19. CDR3 protein: CASSDVRTEAFF. DNA of the CDR3: TGTGCCAGCAGTGACGTCCGTACTGAAGCTTTCTTT.